A selection of T cell receptor beta chains follows, all from one sample in a study of cytomegalovirus exposure and HLA in healthy donors. Assay: immunoSEQ multiplex PCR; the TCRdb copy retains only in-frame clones and omits some. The sample has about 150,000 clones, less than 80% seen once. Sequencing used PBMCs. Receptors originate from a female donor in good health and CMV-seropositive. Both conserved end residues are trimmed from each CDR3.

v_call,cdr3_length,cdr3_aa
TRBV14,11,ASSQILTGKLF
TRBV5-6,15,ASSYSGTRGSEYEQY
TRBV6-1,13,ASKLEGYDRNTIY
TRBV15,12,ATSRDKDSSPQY
TRBV19,11,ATAGDRNTEAF
TRBV2,11,ASSGTGKDGYT
TRBV9,14,ASSAHLAGEDNEQF
TRBV6-1,13,ASREDPGTSYGYT
TRBV5-5,13,ASNKGILVTYEQY
TRBV28,17,ASSLGGGWTESGADTQY
TRBV10-3,13,AISGRASGSYEQY
TRBV2,10,ASRNRRDEQY
TRBV5-1,16,ASSLARTSGTSTDTQY
TRBV28,12,ASTRLPLGDTQY
TRBV4-1,13,ASSQTGTSQETQY
TRBV2,14,ASSEWQGSGANVLT
TRBV7-9,14,ASSGTLRGSNTEAF
TRBV5-4,13,ASSPSTDTNTEAF
TRBV5-1,15,ASSAPGSSGSSYEQY
TRBV2,14,ASSDLGRGPNTEAF
TRBV13,14,ASSLKQGASNQPQH
TRBV29-1,11,SVDDRGNEKLF
TRBV18,12,ASSPEADYYEQY
TRBV11-2,13,ASRTRAGNTGELF
TRBV4-2,12,ASSQDTREGGYT
TRBV11-2,13,ASSLVSGVFGEQY
TRBV5-6,15,ASSLWYSGARDQPQH
TRBV5-1,14,ASSIKTGTDTYEQY
TRBV7-9,14,SSSPYSGGPSDEQF
TRBV4-1,12,ASAKGQANEKLF
TRBV5-1,14,ASSRQGQGDTYGYT
TRBV6-5,11,ASSYSGGGGYT
TRBV5-5,14,ASSLPARGSRWEQY
TRBV28,14,ASSPQLAGGYNEQF
TRBV11-1,15,ASSFRGRGGFYNEQF
TRBV7-9,13,ASSLPRGGTDTQY
TRBV11-2,17,ASSKQWGLAGGRGNIQY
TRBV28,11,ASQSEGVTEAF
TRBV6-5,9,ASSEGTEAF
TRBV11-2,13,ASSRRTVSGNTIY
TRBV28,10,ASSLQTYGYT
TRBV6-5,11,ASMAGPEQPQH